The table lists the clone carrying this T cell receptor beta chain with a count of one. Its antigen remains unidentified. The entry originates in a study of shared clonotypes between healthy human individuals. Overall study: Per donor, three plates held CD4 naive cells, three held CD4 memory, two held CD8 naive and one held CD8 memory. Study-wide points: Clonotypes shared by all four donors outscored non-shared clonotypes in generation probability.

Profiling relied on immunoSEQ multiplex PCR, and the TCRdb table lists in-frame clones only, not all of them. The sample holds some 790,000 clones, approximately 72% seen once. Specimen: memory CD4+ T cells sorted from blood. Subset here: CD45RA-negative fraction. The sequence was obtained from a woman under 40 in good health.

CDR3 DNA: TGTGCCAGCAGCTACGGGACAGCAAATTCACCCCTCCACTTT. Translating gives CASSYGTANSPLHF. The chain couples TRBV11-2 to TRBJ1-6, with TRBD1 matching over 7 bases. V was pared by 4 bases and J by 7 bases, with 4 bases of the junction left unmatched. Germline assignment: CDR1 SGHAT and CDR2 FQNNGV. The CDR3 consists of 14 residues.